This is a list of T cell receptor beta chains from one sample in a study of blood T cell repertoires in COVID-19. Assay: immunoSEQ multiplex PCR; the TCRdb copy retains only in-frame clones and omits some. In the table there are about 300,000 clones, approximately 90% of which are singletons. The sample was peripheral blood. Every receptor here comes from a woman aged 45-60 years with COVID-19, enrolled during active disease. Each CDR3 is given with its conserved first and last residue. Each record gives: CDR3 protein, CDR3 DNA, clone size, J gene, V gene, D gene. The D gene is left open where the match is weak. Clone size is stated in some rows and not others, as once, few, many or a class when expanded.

cdr3_aa: CASSYGRAYGYTF
cdr3_nt: TGTGCCAGCAGTTACGGCAGGGCCTATGGCTACACCTTC
clone_size: -
j_call: TRBJ1-2
v_call: TRBV6-5
d_call: -

cdr3_aa: CASSLRTGGEKLFF
cdr3_nt: TGTGCCAGCAGCCTACGGACAGGGGGCGAAAAACTGTTTTTT
clone_size: -
j_call: TRBJ1-4
v_call: TRBV3-1/TRBV3-2
d_call: TRBD1

cdr3_aa: CASSFWGEAGELFF
cdr3_nt: TGTGCCAGCAGTTTCTGGGGGGAAGCCGGGGAGCTGTTTTTT
clone_size: -
j_call: TRBJ2-2
v_call: TRBV28
d_call: -

cdr3_aa: CASSSAGVSGGYTF
cdr3_nt: TGTGCCAGCAGCTCCGCCGGGGTCTCTGGAGGCTACACCTTC
clone_size: -
j_call: TRBJ1-2
v_call: TRBV5-4
d_call: -

cdr3_aa: CAISGAGRTEAFF
cdr3_nt: TGTGCCATCAGTGGAGCAGGGAGGACTGAAGCTTTCTTT
clone_size: -
j_call: TRBJ1-1
v_call: TRBV10-3
d_call: -

cdr3_aa: CASSVGPGRGEGSYEQYF
cdr3_nt: TGTGCCAGCAGCGTAGGGCCGGGGAGAGGGGAGGGTAGCTACGAGCAGTACTTC
clone_size: -
j_call: TRBJ2-7
v_call: TRBV9
d_call: TRBD2

cdr3_aa: CASSLSGVSNQPQHF
cdr3_nt: TGTGCCAGCAGTTTATCAGGGGTGAGCAATCAGCCCCAGCATTTT
clone_size: -
j_call: TRBJ1-5
v_call: TRBV27
d_call: -

cdr3_aa: CASSLGFYSNQPQHF
cdr3_nt: TGTGCCAGCAGCTTGGGCTTCTATAGCAATCAGCCCCAGCATTTT
clone_size: -
j_call: TRBJ1-5
v_call: TRBV5-6
d_call: -

cdr3_aa: CASSQAEGLSYEQYF
cdr3_nt: TGTGCCAGCAGCCAAGCCGAGGGCCTCTCCTACGAGCAGTACTTC
clone_size: -
j_call: TRBJ2-7
v_call: TRBV3-1/TRBV3-2
d_call: -

cdr3_aa: CASSPPPRGGTGELFF
cdr3_nt: TGTGCCAGCTCACCACCCCCGCGGGGAGGGACCGGGGAGCTGTTTTTT
clone_size: -
j_call: TRBJ2-2
v_call: TRBV18
d_call: TRBD2

cdr3_aa: CASSLFGGGKNEQFF
cdr3_nt: TGTGCCAGCAGCTTATTTGGGGGAGGGAAGAATGAGCAGTTCTTC
clone_size: -
j_call: TRBJ2-1
v_call: TRBV3-1/TRBV3-2
d_call: TRBD2

cdr3_aa: CASSPLGGDSGANVLTF
cdr3_nt: TGTGCCAGCAGCCCCTTGGGGGGGGACTCTGGGGCCAACGTCCTGACTTTC
clone_size: -
j_call: TRBJ2-6
v_call: TRBV7-9
d_call: TRBD2

cdr3_aa: CASSDRRDRNGETQYF
cdr3_nt: TGTGCCAGCAGTGACCGACGCGACAGAAACGGGGAGACCCAGTACTTC
clone_size: -
j_call: TRBJ2-5
v_call: TRBV27
d_call: -

cdr3_aa: CASSLDQRTGGYTF
cdr3_nt: TGTGCCAGCAGCTTAGACCAGCGGACCGGGGGCTACACCTTC
clone_size: -
j_call: TRBJ1-2
v_call: TRBV7-2
d_call: -

cdr3_aa: CASSFVTRRDTGELFF
cdr3_nt: TGCGCCAGCAGCTTTGTGACGAGGCGTGACACCGGGGAGCTGTTTTTT
clone_size: -
j_call: TRBJ2-2
v_call: TRBV5-1
d_call: -

cdr3_aa: CASSSTGAYEQYF
cdr3_nt: TGTGCCAGCAGCTCGACAGGGGCCTACGAGCAGTACTTC
clone_size: -
j_call: TRBJ2-7
v_call: TRBV5-4
d_call: TRBD1

cdr3_aa: CASSYSGAEAFF
cdr3_nt: TGTGCCAGCAGTTACTCAGGGGCTGAAGCTTTCTTT
clone_size: -
j_call: TRBJ1-1
v_call: TRBV6-6
d_call: -

cdr3_aa: CARSLRGLIYGYTF
cdr3_nt: TGTGCCAGAAGCTTGAGGGGGTTAATCTATGGCTACACCTTC
clone_size: -
j_call: TRBJ1-2
v_call: TRBV5-3
d_call: -

cdr3_aa: CASRPGQVYQPQHF
cdr3_nt: TGTGCCAGCAGACCGGGACAGGTGTACCAGCCCCAGCATTTT
clone_size: once
j_call: TRBJ1-5
v_call: TRBV27
d_call: TRBD1

cdr3_aa: CASSFYPRDRGTYGYTF
cdr3_nt: TGTGCCAGCAGCTTCTACCCCCGGGACAGGGGTACCTATGGCTACACCTTC
clone_size: -
j_call: TRBJ1-2
v_call: TRBV7-9
d_call: TRBD1